These 13 T cell receptor beta chains originate from one sample sequenced in a study of CXCR3-negative and CXCR3-positive naive CD8 T cells. Study-level findings and limits: Comparison of naive cells showed more hydrophobic TRB CDR3s in CXCR3-positive than in CXCR3-negative naive cells.

Through 5' RACE with UMI labels, the TRB cDNA libraries were prepared. TCRdb reprocessed the 5' RACE reads, keeping one entry per CDR3 protein, no DNA. The table for this sample gives 130,000 to 150,000 distinct CDR3 sequences. For these TCRs, the target antigens are not known. The sample comprised naive CXCR3+ CD8+ T cells from blood. Subset here: CD45RO-CCR7+CD27+CD95- naive CD8+ T cells expressing CXCR3 (TNR3+). The receptors were sampled from a human donor in good health. Some clones in this sample may be carry-over from other donors' samples.

The chain joins TRBV12-3 or TRBV12-4 to TRBJ2-1. This CDR3 spans 14 amino acids. This CDR3 is CASSFAKFTNEQFF.

This chain joins TRBV4-1 and TRBJ1-5. The CDR3 covers 15 residues. The germline CDR1 and CDR2 sequences are MGHRA and YSYEKL. CDR3 residues: CASSQDQGSNQPQHF.

This chain connects TRBV28 to TRBJ2-7. This CDR3 is built from 14 residues. CDR1 MDHEN and CDR2 SYDVKM come from the germline V gene. CDR3 region: CASSLWGLSYEQYF.

The rearrangement uses TRBV29-1 and TRBJ1-5. This CDR3 comprises 13 residues. Germline V gene sequence: CDR1 SQVTM, CDR2 ANQGSEA. The CDR3 loop reads CSVATEFNQPQHF.

The V call is TRBV29-1, the J call TRBJ2-5; TCRdb designates TRBD2, a call that cannot be tested without DNA. CDR3 length: 16 residues. CDR1 and CDR2 from the germline V gene are SQVTM and ANQGSEA. CDR3 protein: CSVVPLAGGIQETQYF.

The chain combines TRBV6-6 with TRBJ2-5; the D call from TCRdb, TRBD1, cannot be confirmed without DNA. Germline CDR1 reads MNHNY; CDR2 reads SVGAGI (reference sequence). The CDR3 loop spans 15 amino acids. The CDR3 loop is CASSSSVGRQETQYF.

V is TRBV7-9 and J is TRBJ1-1; TCRdb indicates TRBD1, and absent DNA this call remains unverified. CDR1 is SEHNR, CDR2 FQNEAQ, per germline (reference sequence). The CDR3 length is 14 residues. CDR3 loop: CASIGMKENTEAFF.

This chain links TRBV30 with TRBJ2-2; TCRdb lists TRBD1, though no DNA is available to test this call. The CDR3 is 14 residues long. Germline CDR1 reads GTSNPN; CDR2 reads SVGIG (reference sequence). This CDR3 is CAWQGTANTGELFF.

The V call is TRBV19, the J call TRBJ2-7; TCRdb outputs TRBD1, but without DNA this stays unchecked. Germline assignment: CDR1 LNHDA and CDR2 SQIVND (reference sequence). The CDR3 extends over 14 amino acids. CDR3 amino acids: CASSISGQGYEQYF. The variable domain in full, with the rest retrieved from reference TRBV19 and TRBJ2-7, is DGGITQSPKYLFRKEGQNVTLSCEQNLNHDAMYWYRQDPGQGLRLIYYSQIVNDFQKGDIAEGYSVSREKKESFPLTVTSAQKNPTAFYLCASSISGQGYEQYFGPGTRLTVT.

This chain links TRBV5-5 with TRBJ2-1; TCRdb's assignment of TRBD1 cannot be checked, as there is no DNA. This CDR3 is 15 amino acids long. Per germline, CDR1 SGHKS and CDR2 YYEKEE (reference sequence). Here the CDR3 reads CASSLISGQYNEQFF.

The V gene is TRBV20-1, the J gene TRBJ1-1; TCRdb picks TRBD1, but there is no DNA to check that call. The V gene's germline CDR1 is DFQATT and CDR2 SNEGSKA (reference sequence). This CDR3 region has 12 residues. The CDR3 loop is CSARQGSTEAFF.

V is TRBV10-3 and J is TRBJ2-7; the TCRdb call, TRBD2, lacks DNA for checking. The CDR3 covers 15 residues. The V gene's germline CDR1 is ENHRY and CDR2 SYGVKD. This chain's CDR3 is CAISTTRGSAYEQYF.

The V and J genes are TRBV27 and TRBJ2-1. Germline CDR1 reads MNHEY; CDR2 reads SMNVEV (reference sequence). This CDR3 is 14 amino acids long. CDR3: CASSRRPPHNEQFF.